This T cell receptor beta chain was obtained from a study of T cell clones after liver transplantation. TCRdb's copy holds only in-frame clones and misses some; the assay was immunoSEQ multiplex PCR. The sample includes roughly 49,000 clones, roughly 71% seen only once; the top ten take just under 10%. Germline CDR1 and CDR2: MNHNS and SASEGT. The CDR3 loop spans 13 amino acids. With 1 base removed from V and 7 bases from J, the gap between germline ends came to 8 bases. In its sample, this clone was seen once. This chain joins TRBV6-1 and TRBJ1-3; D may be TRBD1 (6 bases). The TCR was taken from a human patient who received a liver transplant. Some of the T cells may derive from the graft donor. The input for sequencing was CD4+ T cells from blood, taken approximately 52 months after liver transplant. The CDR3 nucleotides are TGTGCCAGCAGTGAAGTTCAGGGGAACACCATATATTTT. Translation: CASSEVQGNTIYF.